This entry concerns a single T cell receptor beta chain. This sample was included in a study of monozygotic twins with inflammatory bowel disease. Germline V gives CDR1 SNHLY, CDR2 FYNNEI. There are 14 residues in the CDR3. TCRdb reprocessed the 5' RACE reads and reports one entry per CDR3 protein, with no DNA. The sample table includes 400,000 or so distinct CDR3 sequences. The specimen sequenced was blood. This receptor was identified in a human donor with ulcerative colitis or Crohn's disease, or a healthy co-twin of an affected twin (not recorded which). The chain joins TRBV2 to TRBJ2-3. The CDR3 loop is CASSGIGGTDTQYF.